The source of this T cell receptor beta chain is a study of cytomegalovirus exposure and HLA in healthy donors. About this clone itself: Its antigen is unidentified.

This CDR3 is 15 amino acids long. Trimming left V 7 bases short and J 3 bases short, with 16 bases between. The germline V gene encodes CDR1 WNHNN and CDR2 SYGVQD (reference sequence). Broader study findings: Altogether, some 170 TCR beta chains were recorded as cytomegalovirus-associated. When a later analysis compared HLA-associated TCR beta chains with equally common others, the HLA-associated chains turned out to be more clonally expanded and to have lower generation probabilities.

13 Jbeta primers and 60 Vbeta primers were used for the PCR. This table comes from immunoSEQ multiplex PCR, and its TCRdb copy is limited to in-frame clones, with some not included. The data contain roughly 260,000 clones, roughly 86% of them seen just once; the ten biggest clones take up roughly 2%. What was sequenced was PBMCs. The sequence came from a woman in her thirties or forties in good health and CMV-seropositive. V is TRBV10-1 and J is TRBJ2-1; maybe TRBD1 (6 bases). The CDR3 region is CASITNRAGYNEQFF. CDR3 coding DNA: TGCGCCAGCATTACAAACAGGGCAGGCTACAATGAGCAGTTCTTC.